This T cell receptor (beta chain) was sequenced during a study of CXCR3-negative and CXCR3-positive naive CD8 T cells. As to this clonotype: What it binds is not known.

CDR1 is KGHSH and CDR2 is LQKENI in the germline V gene. This CDR3 is 16 amino acids long. The method, 5' RACE with UMI labels, was used to prepare the TRB cDNA libraries. From the 5' RACE reads, TCRdb lists one entry per CDR3 protein and no DNA. Its table lists over 35,000 distinct CDR3 sequences. The study's findings and limits: Fresh PBMCs went into most assays, and CXCR3 expression partly declined after cryopreservation.

The sequenced sample consisted of memory CD8+ T cells from blood. The chain recombines TRBV18 with TRBJ1-1. This sequence was found in a human donor in good health. Some clones in this sample may be carry-over from other donors' samples. The CDR3 loop reads CASSPPDVAEGTEAFF.